Described below is a single T cell receptor (beta chain) sequence and its context. Germline V gene data show CDR1 as MNHGY and CDR2 as SAAAGT. The CDR3 contains 16 residues. V lost 6 bases to trimming and J lost 0 bases, with 15 bases between them. Data came from immunoSEQ multiplex PCR; TCRdb stores just in-frame clones and leaves some out. The data contain over a thousand clones, approximately 32% of them singletons. The sample is drawn from a study of T cells in localized non-small cell lung cancer. This chain joins TRBV6-8 and TRBJ2-1; D is possibly TRBD2 (6 bases). This clonotype was obtained from a male donor at least 60 years old with stage II squamous cell lung carcinoma. Here the sequenced sample was normal lung tissue next to the tumor, taken before any cancer treatment. DNA of the CDR3: TGTGCCAGCAGCGGCGGGGCCGGCGCCTCCTACAATGAGCAGTTCTTC. It specifies CASSGGAGASYNEQFF.